Listed below are T cell receptor beta chains from one sample, sequenced in a study of cytomegalovirus exposure and HLA in healthy donors. Profiled with immunoSEQ multiplex PCR; TCRdb holds only in-frame clones, not every one. The table includes around 150,000 clones, roughly 80% detected once. Material: PBMCs. Every receptor here comes from a man aged 50-60 years in good health and CMV-seropositive. CDR3s include the opening cysteine and the closing phenylalanine or tryptophan. Each record gives: J gene, CDR3 length, clone size, D gene, V gene, CDR3 protein, CDR3 DNA. The D gene is left open where the match is weak. Not every row has a clone size; where given, it reads once, few, many or a size class.

j_call: TRBJ2-5; cdr3_length: 14; clone_size: -; d_call: -; v_call: TRBV18; cdr3_aa: CASSPPGGTETQYF; cdr3_nt: TGTGCCAGCTCACCACCCGGGGGAACGGAGACCCAGTACTTC
j_call: TRBJ2-3; cdr3_length: 20; clone_size: -; d_call: TRBD1; v_call: TRBV19; cdr3_aa: CASSHNRGLLSTPSTDTQYF; cdr3_nt: TGTGCCAGTAGCCACAACAGGGGGCTGCTTTCAACTCCTAGCACAGATACGCAGTATTTT
j_call: TRBJ1-5; cdr3_length: 14; clone_size: -; d_call: -; v_call: TRBV6-5; cdr3_aa: CASSEQGSNQPQHF; cdr3_nt: TGTGCCAGCAGTGAACAGGGTTCCAATCAGCCCCAGCATTTT
j_call: TRBJ2-3; cdr3_length: 14; clone_size: -; d_call: TRBD1; v_call: TRBV7-9; cdr3_aa: CASSSDRDLDTQYF; cdr3_nt: TGTGCCAGCAGCTCAGACAGGGATCTAGATACGCAGTATTTT
j_call: TRBJ2-4; cdr3_length: 16; clone_size: -; d_call: TRBD2; v_call: TRBV7-3; cdr3_aa: CAGLAGAVLAKNIQYF; cdr3_nt: TGTGCCGGATTAGCGGGAGCTGTCCTAGCCAAAAACATTCAGTACTTC
j_call: TRBJ1-5; cdr3_length: 14; clone_size: -; d_call: -; v_call: TRBV19; cdr3_aa: CASTTGLGNQPQHF; cdr3_nt: TGTGCCAGCACCACAGGGTTGGGCAATCAGCCCCAGCATTTT
j_call: TRBJ2-1; cdr3_length: 15; clone_size: -; d_call: -; v_call: TRBV13; cdr3_aa: CASSFAGGTYNEQFF; cdr3_nt: TGTGCCAGCAGCTTTGCAGGGGGGACCTACAATGAGCAGTTCTTC
j_call: TRBJ2-5; cdr3_length: 13; clone_size: -; d_call: -; v_call: TRBV6-6; cdr3_aa: CASTGEARETQYF; cdr3_nt: TGTGCCAGCACGGGGGAGGCGCGGGAGACCCAGTACTTC
j_call: TRBJ1-1; cdr3_length: 14; clone_size: few; d_call: -; v_call: TRBV2; cdr3_aa: CASSKGTLSTEAFF; cdr3_nt: TGTGCCAGCAGCAAGGGGACACTGAGCACTGAAGCTTTCTTT
j_call: TRBJ2-7; cdr3_length: 15; clone_size: -; d_call: TRBD2; v_call: TRBV27; cdr3_aa: CASSLGTSGVYEQYF; cdr3_nt: TGTGCCAGCAGTTTGGGGACTAGCGGGGTCTACGAGCAGTACTTC
j_call: TRBJ2-7; cdr3_length: 12; clone_size: -; d_call: -; v_call: TRBV6-6; cdr3_aa: CASSGSAYEQYF; cdr3_nt: TGTGCCAGCAGCGGGTCGGCCTACGAGCAGTACTTC
j_call: TRBJ1-1; cdr3_length: 13; clone_size: few; d_call: -; v_call: TRBV25-1; cdr3_aa: CASSVAVNTEAFF; cdr3_nt: TGTGCCAGCAGTGTGGCGGTTAACACTGAAGCTTTCTTT
j_call: TRBJ2-1; cdr3_length: 16; clone_size: -; d_call: TRBD2; v_call: TRBV7-8; cdr3_aa: CASSSPTSGSISEQFF; cdr3_nt: TGTGCCAGCAGCTCACCGACTAGCGGGAGTATCAGTGAGCAGTTCTTC
j_call: TRBJ1-5; cdr3_length: 15; clone_size: -; d_call: TRBD1; v_call: TRBV30; cdr3_aa: CAWSITGETGQPQHF; cdr3_nt: TGCGCCTGGAGTATTACAGGGGAAACGGGACAGCCCCAGCATTTT
j_call: TRBJ2-1; cdr3_length: 15; clone_size: -; d_call: -; v_call: TRBV7-2; cdr3_aa: CASSLTGLSYNEQFF; cdr3_nt: TGTGCCAGCAGCTTAACAGGGCTCTCCTACAATGAGCAGTTCTTC
j_call: TRBJ1-1; cdr3_length: 16; clone_size: -; d_call: TRBD1; v_call: TRBV28; cdr3_aa: CASSLAPRTGTAEAFF; cdr3_nt: TGTGCCAGCAGTTTAGCACCGAGGACAGGGACCGCTGAAGCTTTCTTT
j_call: TRBJ2-5; cdr3_length: 15; clone_size: -; d_call: TRBD1; v_call: TRBV19; cdr3_aa: CASSTRTGWGETQYF; cdr3_nt: TGTGCCAGTAGTACCAGGACAGGGTGGGGAGAGACCCAGTACTTC
j_call: TRBJ1-1; cdr3_length: 12; clone_size: -; d_call: -; v_call: TRBV2; cdr3_aa: CASAGESSEAFF; cdr3_nt: TGTGCCAGCGCGGGGGAGAGTAGTGAAGCTTTCTTT
j_call: TRBJ1-2; cdr3_length: 13; clone_size: -; d_call: TRBD1; v_call: TRBV30; cdr3_aa: CAWSMEGAGGYTF; cdr3_nt: TGTGCCTGGAGTATGGAGGGGGCGGGTGGCTACACCTTC
j_call: TRBJ2-2; cdr3_length: 17; clone_size: -; d_call: -; v_call: TRBV4-1; cdr3_aa: CASSQDRSGGLTGELFF; cdr3_nt: TGCGCCAGCAGCCAAGATCGGTCGGGGGGCTTGACCGGGGAGCTGTTTTTT
j_call: TRBJ2-3; cdr3_length: 13; clone_size: -; d_call: -; v_call: TRBV10-3; cdr3_aa: CAISESGNGGQYF; cdr3_nt: TGTGCCATCAGTGAGTCTGGGAATGGAGGACAGTATTTT
j_call: TRBJ2-5; cdr3_length: 11; clone_size: -; d_call: -; v_call: TRBV6-5; cdr3_aa: CASSESRTQYF; cdr3_nt: TGTGCCAGCAGCGAATCGAGGACCCAGTACTTC
j_call: TRBJ2-3; cdr3_length: 16; clone_size: -; d_call: -; v_call: TRBV5-1; cdr3_aa: CASSLGSSGGTDTQYF; cdr3_nt: TGCGCCAGCAGCTTGGGCAGTAGCGGAGGCACAGATACGCAGTATTTT
j_call: TRBJ2-3; cdr3_length: 15; clone_size: -; d_call: -; v_call: TRBV5-5; cdr3_aa: CASSPYQIGTDTQYF; cdr3_nt: TGTGCCAGCAGCCCATACCAGATTGGCACAGATACGCAGTATTTT
j_call: TRBJ2-7; cdr3_length: 13; clone_size: -; d_call: -; v_call: TRBV30; cdr3_aa: CGIGVIGSYEQYF; cdr3_nt: TGTGGTATAGGGGTAATTGGTTCCTACGAGCAGTACTTC
j_call: TRBJ1-3; cdr3_length: 16; clone_size: -; d_call: TRBD1; v_call: TRBV19; cdr3_aa: CASNRDSQSSGNTIYF; cdr3_nt: TGTGCCAGTAACCGGGACAGCCAGAGCTCTGGAAACACCATATATTTT
j_call: TRBJ2-1; cdr3_length: 12; clone_size: -; d_call: -; v_call: TRBV6-5; cdr3_aa: CASSYGGNEQFF; cdr3_nt: TGTGCCAGCAGTTACGGGGGGAATGAGCAGTTCTTC
j_call: TRBJ1-2; cdr3_length: 14; clone_size: -; d_call: TRBD1; v_call: TRBV7-2; cdr3_aa: CASSLGRGAYGYTF; cdr3_nt: TGTGCCAGCAGCTTAGGCAGGGGGGCTTATGGCTACACCTTC
j_call: TRBJ1-3; cdr3_length: 14; clone_size: few; d_call: -; v_call: TRBV7-2; cdr3_aa: CASSLQGSGNTIYF; cdr3_nt: TGTGCCAGCAGTCTACAGGGCTCTGGAAACACCATATATTTT
j_call: TRBJ2-1; cdr3_length: 14; clone_size: -; d_call: TRBD2; v_call: TRBV19; cdr3_aa: CASSIEAGGHEQFF; cdr3_nt: TGTGCCAGTAGTATAGAAGCGGGGGGGCACGAGCAGTTCTTC
j_call: TRBJ1-1; cdr3_length: 15; clone_size: -; d_call: -; v_call: TRBV28; cdr3_aa: CASSFDLTGSTEAFF; cdr3_nt: TGTGCCAGCAGTTTCGATCTAACAGGGAGCACTGAAGCTTTCTTT
j_call: TRBJ1-4; cdr3_length: 13; clone_size: few; d_call: -; v_call: TRBV6-1; cdr3_aa: CASQTATNEKLFF; cdr3_nt: TGTGCCAGTCAGACAGCAACTAATGAAAAACTGTTTTTT
j_call: TRBJ2-3; cdr3_length: 11; clone_size: -; d_call: -; v_call: TRBV30; cdr3_aa: CAWGLADTQYF; cdr3_nt: TGTGCCTGGGGACTGGCGGATACGCAGTATTTT
j_call: TRBJ2-1; cdr3_length: 17; clone_size: -; d_call: TRBD2; v_call: TRBV7-9; cdr3_aa: CASSLDPSGSSYNEQFF; cdr3_nt: TGTGCCAGCAGCTTAGACCCGAGCGGGAGCTCCTACAATGAGCAGTTCTTC
j_call: TRBJ1-6; cdr3_length: 14; clone_size: -; d_call: -; v_call: TRBV5-6; cdr3_aa: CASSFPGLNSPLHF; cdr3_nt: TGTGCCAGCAGCTTTCCGGGACTTAATTCACCCCTCCACTTT
j_call: TRBJ2-1; cdr3_length: 16; clone_size: -; d_call: TRBD2; v_call: TRBV15; cdr3_aa: CATRGTSASSYNEQFF; cdr3_nt: TGTGCCACCAGGGGGACTAGCGCAAGCTCCTACAATGAGCAGTTCTTC
j_call: TRBJ2-7; cdr3_length: 15; clone_size: once; d_call: TRBD2; v_call: TRBV27; cdr3_aa: CASRKQTSQGHEQYF; cdr3_nt: TGTGCCAGCAGAAAACAGACTAGCCAGGGACACGAGCAGTACTTC
j_call: TRBJ1-1; cdr3_length: 14; clone_size: -; d_call: -; v_call: TRBV6-6; cdr3_aa: CASSYSSMNTEAFF; cdr3_nt: TGTGCCAGCAGTTACTCATCAATGAACACTGAAGCTTTCTTT
j_call: TRBJ1-5; cdr3_length: 15; clone_size: -; d_call: -; v_call: TRBV28; cdr3_aa: CASSVPRVSNQPQHF; cdr3_nt: TGTGCCAGCAGTGTCCCCCGGGTTAGCAATCAGCCCCAGCATTTT
j_call: TRBJ2-2; cdr3_length: 14; clone_size: once; d_call: -; v_call: TRBV5-6; cdr3_aa: CASSKGGGTGELFF; cdr3_nt: TGTGCCAGCAGTAAAGGGGGGGGCACCGGGGAGCTGTTTTTT
j_call: TRBJ2-7; cdr3_length: 14; clone_size: -; d_call: -; v_call: TRBV5-1; cdr3_aa: CASNVGGQSYEQYF; cdr3_nt: TGCGCCAGCAATGTAGGTGGACAGAGCTACGAGCAGTACTTC
j_call: TRBJ2-1; cdr3_length: 17; clone_size: -; d_call: TRBD1; v_call: TRBV4-2; cdr3_aa: CASSPQGTGLTYNEQFF; cdr3_nt: TGTGCCAGCAGCCCTCAAGGGACAGGCCTTACCTACAATGAGCAGTTCTTC